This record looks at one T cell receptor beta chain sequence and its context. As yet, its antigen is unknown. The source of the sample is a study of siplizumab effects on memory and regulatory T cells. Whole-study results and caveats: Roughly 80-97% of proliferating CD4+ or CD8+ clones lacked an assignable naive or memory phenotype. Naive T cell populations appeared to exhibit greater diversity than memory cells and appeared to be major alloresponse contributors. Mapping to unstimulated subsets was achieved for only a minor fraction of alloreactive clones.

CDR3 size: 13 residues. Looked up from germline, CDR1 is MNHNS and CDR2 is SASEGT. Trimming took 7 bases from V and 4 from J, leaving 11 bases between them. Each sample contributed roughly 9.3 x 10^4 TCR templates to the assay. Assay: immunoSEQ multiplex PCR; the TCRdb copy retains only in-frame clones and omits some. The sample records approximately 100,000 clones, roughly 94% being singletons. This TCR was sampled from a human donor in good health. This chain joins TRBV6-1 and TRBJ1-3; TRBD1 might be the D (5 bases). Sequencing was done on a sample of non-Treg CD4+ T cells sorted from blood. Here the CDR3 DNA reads TGTGCCAGCACACATAGGGACGGAAACACCATATATTTT. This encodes CASTHRDGNTIYF.